This TCR beta chain came from a study of shared clonotypes between healthy human individuals. Study summary: The study used three CD4 naive, three CD4 memory, two CD8 naive and one CD8 memory plate per donor. Study-wide results and limits: Blood alone was sampled, and tissue repertoires likely differ.

In this sample, this clone turned up once. What it binds is not known. The assay was immunoSEQ multiplex PCR, and TCRdb's table has in-frame clones only and misses some. The repertoire holds under 550,000 clones, with 90% to 96% as singletons. With V trimmed by 5 bases and J by 10 bases, 7 bases remained unmatched. There are 14 residues in the CDR3. Germline values: CDR1 SGHTA, CDR2 FQGNSA. Recent vaccinations or acute infections were absent in the healthy HIV-negative adult donors. The clonotype comes from a woman in her 30s in good health. Material for sequencing was naive CD4+ T cells sorted from blood. The subset was: CD45RA+ positively selected. This chain links TRBV7-2 with TRBJ2-7; 14 nucleotides align to TRBD2. CDR3 sequence (DNA): TGTGCCAGCAGCCAGACCGGGACTAGCGGGAGACAGTACTTC. Its translation: CASSQTGTSGRQYF. Looking up the rest from reference TRBV7-2 and TRBJ2-7 gives the full variable domain: GAGVSQSPSNKVTEKGKDVELRCDPISGHTALYWYRQSLGQGLEFLIYFQGNSAPDKSGLPSDRFSAERTGGSVSTLTIQRTQQEDSAVYLCASSQTGTSGRQYFGPGTRLTVT.